The 18 T cell receptor beta chains in this list originate from one sample, sequenced in a study of post-analysis software for immune sequencing data. Their antigens remain unidentified. Every TCR beta cDNA library bore unique molecular identifiers. Each CDR3 protein gets one entry after TCRdb re-called the PCR reads with MiXCR. This sample yields about 810,000 distinct CDR3 sequences, of which 53% are seen a single time; over 4% belongs to the top ten. The study's findings and limits: The study found TRBV5-6, TRBV5-1 and TRBV20-1 among 5 or 6 TRBV segments more frequent in patients than controls.

Sample: blood. The source of these receptors is a girl under 18 with multiple sclerosis.

This chain links TRBV20-1 with TRBJ2-2; D is unresolved. The CDR3 has 14 amino acids. The germline V gene encodes CDR1 DFQATT and CDR2 SNEGSKA (reference sequence). V lost 0 bases and J lost 1, with 6 bases in between. In DNA, the CDR3 is TGCAGTGCTAGAGAAAGACAGAACACCGGGGAGCTGTTTTTT. Translated, it gives CSARERQNTGELFF.

The CDR3 nucleotides read TGTGCCAGCAGGGTAGCGGGAGGCTCCTACAATGAGCAGTTCTTC. Encoded protein: CASRVAGGSYNEQFF. This chain links TRBV6-5 with TRBJ2-1; TRBD2 matches at 10 bases. The germline gives CDR1 MNHEY, CDR2 SVGAGI. J lost 0 bases, V lost 6 bases, and 2 bases had no gene match. The CDR3 has 15 residues.

The sample holds a few counts of this clonotype. V and J are TRBV29-1 and TRBJ2-7; 7 positions agree with TRBD2. V was pared by 4 bases and J by 2 bases, with 11 bases of the junction left unmatched. Germline V gives CDR1 SQVTM, CDR2 ANQGSEA. CDR3 length: 15 residues. Here the CDR3 DNA reads TGCAGCGTTGGCGGCCGTGGTACTAGCGCCTACGAGCAGTACTTC. Translated: CSVGGRGTSAYEQYF.

The rearrangement joins TRBV10-3 to TRBJ2-6; D is unresolved. Germline CDR1 and CDR2: ENHRY and SYGVKD. The CDR3 length is 14 residues. The germline V and J ends were trimmed by 5 bases and 0 bases, with 5 bases remaining between them. The CDR3 region is CAISQPSGANVLTF. CDR3 DNA: TGTGCCATCAGTCAGCCCTCTGGGGCCAACGTCCTGACTTTC.

The chain uses TRBV12-3 or TRBV12-4 and TRBJ1-2, with a tentative D call TRBD1 (5 bases). The CDR3 has 13 residues. With 5 bases removed from V and 8 bases from J, the gap between germline ends came to 15 bases. In DNA, the CDR3 is TGTGCCAGCAGTGAAGGGACTCTGCTGGGCTACACCTTC. It codes for CASSEGTLLGYTF.

This clonotype was recorded a few times. This chain links TRBV2 with TRBJ2-7, with D possibly being TRBD1 or TRBD2 (5 bases each). This CDR3 has 15 amino acids. V was pared by 0 bases and J by 5 bases, with 14 bases between. Germline values: CDR1 SNHLY, CDR2 FYNNEI. The CDR3 sequence is CASSEAAPRGDEQYF. The CDR3 nucleotides are TGTGCCAGCAGTGAAGCCGCCCCCCGGGGCGACGAGCAGTACTTC.

The DNA of the CDR3 is TGTGCCAGCAGCCCCCCACGGGGGCAAGTGAACACTGAAGCTTTCTTT. It specifies CASSPPRGQVNTEAFF. The rearrangement joins TRBV3-1 to TRBJ1-1; TRBD1 might be the D (6 bases). CDR1 and CDR2 (germline): LGHDT, YNNKEL (reference sequence). CDR3 length: 16 amino acids. Trimming took off 4 bases at V and 0 bases at J, with 15 bases between the two ends.

The chain couples TRBV11-2 to TRBJ2-5; D is perhaps TRBD1 or TRBD2 (5 bases each). The CDR3 runs 14 residues. The germline V gene has CDR1 SGHAT and CDR2 FQNNGV. Trimming cost V 3 bases and J 5 bases, with 13 bases left between them. The CDR3 region is CASSFVGWGETQYF. Written as DNA, the CDR3 is TGTGCCAGCAGCTTTGTGGGCTGGGGGGAGACCCAGTACTTC.

This clonotype showed up just once. The chain links TRBV6-5 to TRBJ2-3; TRBD1 is a possible D gene (6 bases). Germline V gene sequence: CDR1 MNHEY, CDR2 SVGAGI. The length of the CDR3 is 13 residues. Trimming shortened V by 6 bases and J by 2 bases, and 9 bases separated the two germline ends. CDR3 nucleotides: TGTGCCAGCAGACGGGACACCACAGATACGCAGTATTTT. Residues: CASRRDTTDTQYF.

V is TRBV4-1 and J is TRBJ1-4, with D maybe TRBD1 (6 bases). V was pared by 0 bases and J by 8 bases, with 19 bases between. The germline CDR1 and CDR2 sequences are MGHRA and YSYEKL. CDR3 length: 17 amino acids. CDR3 residues: CASSQEVWGGLDEKLFF. The CDR3, as DNA: TGCGCCAGCAGCCAAGAAGTATGGGGGGGGCTAGACGAAAAACTGTTTTTT.

The table lists this clonotype with a few counts. This chain links TRBV5-1 with TRBJ2-1, with TRBD1 as a possible D gene (5 bases). The CDR3 runs 15 residues. The ends were cut back, 5 bases at V and 0 bases at J, with 12 bases in the middle. Germline CDR1 and CDR2: SGHRS and YFSETQ. Here the CDR3 reads CASSSGPSSYNEQFF. The CDR3 coding sequence is TGCGCCAGCAGTTCAGGGCCGAGCTCCTACAATGAGCAGTTCTTC.

In its sample, this clonotype was seen a few times. This chain links TRBV20-1 with TRBJ1-1, with 7 positions matching TRBD1. Looked up from germline, CDR1 is DFQATT and CDR2 is SNEGSKA (reference sequence). After removal of 3 bases from V and 2 bases from J, the junction contained 9 bases not matched to a gene. The CDR3 runs 15 residues. The CDR3 bases are TGCAGTGCTAGTCGGATCAGGGGGGATAACACTGAAGCTTTCTTT. Amino acids: CSASRIRGDNTEAFF.

The chain recombines TRBV6-6 with TRBJ2-3; perhaps TRBD2 as D (6 bases). Looked up from germline, CDR1 is MNHNY and CDR2 is SVGAGI (reference sequence). The length of the CDR3 is 17 residues. V dropped 2 bases and J dropped 5 bases, with 20 bases sitting between them. As DNA, the CDR3 is TGTGCCAGCAGTTACCCGAGGCGGGGCGGGGAAGAAGATACGCAGTATTTT. This translates into CASSYPRRGGEEDTQYF.

This clonotype came up a few times. The chain uses TRBV5-8 and TRBJ2-3; D possibly corresponds to TRBD2 (5 bases). V lost 1 base and J 0 bases, leaving 9 bases between the germline ends. CDR1 and CDR2 (germline): SGHTS, YDEGEE. This CDR3 has 15 amino acids. CDR3 coding DNA: TGTGCCAGCAGCTTGTGGTGGGAGAGCACAGATACGCAGTATTTT. Its translation: CASSLWWESTDTQYF.

The chain recombines TRBV7-2 with TRBJ2-4, with 7 nucleotides matching TRBD1. The V gene end was trimmed by 5 bases and the J gene end by 5 bases; junction bases not matched to a gene: 3. The CDR3 is made up of 13 amino acids. CDR1 SGHTA and CDR2 FQGNSA come from the germline V gene. CDR3 loop: CASSHRGQNIQYF. The CDR3 DNA reads TGTGCCAGCAGCCACAGGGGACAAAACATTCAGTACTTC.

The genes are TRBV10-3 and TRBJ2-1; D not resolved. The CDR3 length is 13 residues. The germline V and J ends were trimmed by 10 bases and 8 bases, with 18 bases remaining between them. Germline V lookup: CDR1 ENHRY, CDR2 SYGVKD. This CDR3 is CATLRFLDHEQFF. CDR3 nucleotides: TGTGCCACCTTACGATTCCTGGACCATGAGCAGTTCTTC.

V and J are TRBV18 and TRBJ1-5; 10 bases are shared with TRBD1. The CDR3 is 18 amino acids. The V gene's germline CDR1 is KGHSH and CDR2 LQKENI. J was trimmed by 11 bases and V by 3 bases; bases with no gene match: 19. CDR3 residues: CASSPGMGSDRGSLAQHF. CDR3 nucleotide sequence: TGTGCCAGCTCACCGGGTATGGGGTCGGACAGGGGGAGCCTAGCCCAGCATTTT.

The V gene is TRBV20-1, the J gene TRBJ2-1; 10 positions match TRBD2. This CDR3 comprises 12 residues. V was clipped by 7 bases and J by 4 bases; unmatched bases: 1. Germline V gene data show CDR1 as DFQATT and CDR2 as SNEGSKA (reference sequence). The CDR3: CSGLAGYNEQFF. The CDR3 DNA follows: TGCAGTGGACTAGCGGGTTACAATGAGCAGTTCTTC.